The 28 T cell receptor beta chains presented below share a single source sample, sequenced in a study of blood T cell repertoires in COVID-19. Produced via immunoSEQ multiplex PCR; TCRdb's table is partial and in-frame only. Altogether about 110,000 clones are present, roughly two thirds being singletons, with the ten largest covering approximately 0.87%. Sequenced: peripheral blood. Every receptor here comes from a human donor with acute or convalescent COVID-19. The donor label of this sample is uncertain.

The V gene is TRBV27, the J gene TRBJ2-2; D is ambiguous. CDR1 is MNHEY and CDR2 is SMNVEV in the germline V gene (reference sequence). Trimming took 3 bases from V and 2 from J, leaving 7 bases between them. The CDR3 loop spans 14 amino acids. The CDR3 region has the DNA TGTGCCAGCAGTTTTGGGCTTAACACCGGGGAGCTGTTTTTT. This translates into CASSFGLNTGELFF.

The V and J genes are TRBV5-1 and TRBJ1-1; TRBD1 might be the D (5 bases). The germline V gene encodes CDR1 SGHRS and CDR2 YFSETQ. V was cut by 4 bases and J by 1 base, with 17 bases left in between. This CDR3 has 16 residues. CDR3 region: CASSRIGHTGNTEAFF. CDR3 coding DNA: TGCGCCAGCAGCCGAATCGGGCATACAGGGAACACTGAAGCTTTCTTT.

This chain links TRBV7-6 with TRBJ2-5, with 12 positions matching TRBD2. With 5 bases clipped from V and 7 bases from J, the junction kept 8 bases outside the gene matches. Germline V gives CDR1 SGHVS, CDR2 FNYEAQ. The CDR3 is 15 residues long. The DNA for the CDR3 is TGTGCCAGCAGCCCTAGCGGGGGGGATCTCATGACCCAGTACTTC. Its protein product is CASSPSGGDLMTQYF. The complete variable domain, with remaining parts taken from reference TRBV7-6 and TRBJ2-5, reads GAGVSQSPRYKVTKRGQDVALRCDPISGHVSLYWYRQALGQGPEFLTYFNYEAQQDKSGLPNDRFSAERPEGSISTLTIQRTEQRDSAMYRCASSPSGGDLMTQYFGPGTRLLVL.

The genes are TRBV3-1 (or the pseudogene TRBV3-2) and TRBJ2-2, with 14 bases fitting TRBD2. Losses at the gene ends were 4 bases for V and 4 bases for J; bases not matched to a gene: 2. In germline, CDR1 is LGHDT, CDR2 YNNKEL (reference sequence). The CDR3 contains 16 residues. The CDR3 region has the DNA TGTGCCAGCAGCCTGGGACTAGCGGGGGTCACCGGGGAGCTGTTTTTT. Protein product: CASSLGLAGVTGELFF.

The gene calls are TRBV10-2 and TRBJ1-1; no definite D call. The CDR3 consists of 14 residues. Per the germline V gene, CDR1 is WSHSY and CDR2 is SAAADI. Trimming cost V 8 bases and J 2 bases, with 15 bases left between them. The CDR3: CASHAVELNTEAFF. DNA of the CDR3: TGCGCCAGCCACGCAGTGGAACTAAACACTGAAGCTTTCTTT.

J is TRBJ1-1 and V is TRBV5-1; TRBD1 might be the D (6 bases). Germline assignment: CDR1 SGHRS and CDR2 YFSETQ. The CDR3 has 14 residues. Trimming left V 7 bases short and J 1 base short, with 14 bases between. The CDR3 sequence: CASHESQGNTEAFF. The CDR3 coding sequence is TGCGCCAGCCACGAATCACAGGGGAACACTGAAGCTTTCTTT. Looking up the rest from reference TRBV5-1 and TRBJ1-1 gives the full variable domain: KAGVTQTPRYLIKTRGQQVTLSCSPISGHRSVSWYQQTPGQGLQFLFEYFSETQRNKGNFPGRFSGRQFSNSRSEMNVSTLELGDSALYLCASHESQGNTEAFFGQGTRLTVV.

The V gene is TRBV2, the J gene TRBJ2-5; D call uncertain. The V gene's germline CDR1 is SNHLY and CDR2 FYNNEI. V was shortened by 6 bases and J by 1 base, with 12 bases between the two germline ends. This CDR3 contains 14 residues. The CDR3 sequence is CASRPKQIQETQYF. CDR3 coding DNA: TGTGCCAGCAGGCCAAAACAGATCCAAGAGACCCAGTACTTC. Combining the CDR3 with reference TRBV2 and TRBJ2-5 gives the whole variable domain EPEVTQTPSHQVTQMGQEVILRCVPISNHLYFYWYRQILGQKVEFLVSFYNNEISEKSEIFDDQFSVERPDGSNFTLKIRSTKLEDSAMYFCASRPKQIQETQYFGPGTRLLVL.

V usage is TRBV6-6 and J usage is TRBJ2-3; 7 bases are shared with TRBD2. This CDR3 has 15 residues. CDR1 and CDR2 (germline): MNHNY, SVGAGI (reference sequence). Losses at the gene ends were 6 bases for V and 0 bases for J; bases not matched to a gene: 6. The CDR3 protein is CASRPTGGSTDTQYF. CDR3 in DNA: TGTGCCAGCAGACCGACCGGGGGGAGCACAGATACGCAGTATTTT.

This clone was seen only once. This rearrangement joins TRBV4-1 to TRBJ2-5; 8 nucleotides line up with TRBD2. Germline lookup yields CDR1 MGHRA and CDR2 YSYEKL. With 4 bases clipped from V and 4 bases from J, the junction kept 5 bases outside the gene matches. This CDR3 has 14 residues. The CDR3 DNA reads TGCGCCAGCAGCCCCACGGGGGGGGGAGAGACCCAGTACTTC. This translates into CASSPTGGGETQYF.

The J gene is TRBJ1-6, the V gene TRBV10-3; unclear D gene. From germline, CDR1 is ENHRY and CDR2 SYGVKD. The CDR3 has 13 amino acids. V shed 6 bases and J shed 7 bases, with 10 bases lying between them. CDR3: CAIRTGGNSPLHF. CDR3 sequence (DNA): TGTGCCATCAGGACGGGAGGAAATTCACCCCTCCACTTT.

The rearrangement links TRBV5-6 to TRBJ1-6; D call uncertain. The CDR3 spans 14 residues. V lost 4 bases and J lost 2, with 7 bases in between. Germline CDR1 SGHDT, CDR2 YYEEEE. The CDR3: CASSAQTYNSPLHF. CDR3 in DNA: TGTGCCAGCAGCGCTCAGACCTATAATTCACCCCTCCACTTT.

The chain combines TRBV9 with TRBJ1-4; weak D call: TRBD1 (6 bases). Trimming shortened V by 3 bases and J by 8 bases, and 14 bases separated the two germline ends. The CDR3 loop spans 14 amino acids. Per germline, CDR1 SGDLS and CDR2 YYNGEE. CDR3: CASSASGRGEKLFF. In DNA, the CDR3 is TGTGCCAGCAGCGCCTCAGGGAGGGGGGAAAAACTGTTTTTT. The full variable domain, rest sourced from reference TRBV9 and TRBJ1-4, is DSGVTQTPKHLITATGQRVTLRCSPRSGDLSVYWYQQSLDQGLQFLIQYYNGEERAKGNILERFSAQQFPDLHSELNLSSLELGDSALYFCASSASGRGEKLFFGSGTQLSVL.

The gene calls are TRBV28 and TRBJ2-2; perhaps TRBD2 as D (7 bases). Deletions cut 4 bases from V and 4 bases from J, with 19 bases between. This CDR3 comprises 17 residues. Germline V gene lookup returns CDR1 MDHEN and CDR2 SYDVKM. DNA for the CDR3: TGTGCCAGCAGTTCCATCCAGGGGAGCGGGGCCACCGGGGAGCTGTTTTTT. Translated, it gives CASSSIQGSGATGELFF.

This rearrangement joins TRBV2 to TRBJ2-5; D may be TRBD2 (6 bases). Germline V lookup: CDR1 SNHLY, CDR2 FYNNEI. The CDR3 totals 13 residues. V was cut by 6 bases and J by 3 bases, with 11 bases left in between. CDR3 region: CASRGDWKETQYF. CDR3 coding DNA: TGTGCCAGCAGAGGGGACTGGAAAGAGACCCAGTACTTC. Full variable domain (rest looked up from reference TRBV2 and TRBJ2-5): EPEVTQTPSHQVTQMGQEVILRCVPISNHLYFYWYRQILGQKVEFLVSFYNNEISEKSEIFDDQFSVERPDGSNFTLKIRSTKLEDSAMYFCASRGDWKETQYFGPGTRLLVL.

This clone has only a few counts. The genes are TRBV2 and TRBJ1-6; the match to TRBD1 covers 7 bases. CDR1 is SNHLY, CDR2 FYNNEI, per germline. The CDR3 contains 15 residues. V lost 7 bases, J lost 6 bases, and 9 bases stayed unmatched. CDR3 region: CASTPSGTANSPLHF. CDR3 DNA sequence: TGTGCCAGCACTCCATCCGGGACAGCTAATTCACCCCTCCACTTT.

This chain joins TRBV2 and TRBJ2-7; 10 nucleotides align to TRBD1. The germline CDR1 and CDR2 sequences are SNHLY and FYNNEI. V shed 5 bases and J 3 bases; nucleotides not matched to a gene: 4. This CDR3 region has 14 residues. Here the CDR3 DNA reads TGTGCCAGCAGTCGCGGGACAGGGGTCTACGAGCAGTACTTC. It yields the protein CASSRGTGVYEQYF.

The chain links TRBV12-3 or TRBV12-4 to TRBJ1-1; TRBD1 aligns across 7 bases. The length of the CDR3 is 12 residues. V was pared by 6 bases and J by 9 bases, with 7 bases of the junction left unmatched. The CDR3 region has the DNA TGTGCCAGCAGACCACCGGGACAGAAAGCTTTCTTT. Translating it yields CASRPPGQKAFF.

This chain joins TRBV5-1 and TRBJ1-2, with D uncertain. V was pared by 1 base and J by 6 bases, with 19 bases between. CDR1 and CDR2 from the germline V gene are SGHRS and YFSETQ. This CDR3 spans 16 amino acids. CDR3 sequence (DNA): TGCGCCAGCAGCTTGCAGCCCGGCAGCGCTCGGAATGGCTACACCTTC. It translates to CASSLQPGSARNGYTF.

This chain connects TRBV7-2 to TRBJ1-2; no firm D call. The germline V gene encodes CDR1 SGHTA and CDR2 FQGNSA. The germline V and J ends were trimmed by 6 bases and 8 bases, with 10 bases remaining between them. The CDR3 runs to 11 residues. CDR3: CASRDLGGYTF. The CDR3, as DNA: TGTGCCAGCAGGGACTTAGGGGGCTACACCTTC.

V and J are TRBV6-6 and TRBJ1-1; 7 bases line up with TRBD1. CDR3 length equals 13 residues. The V segment lost 10 bases and the J segment 1 base; nucleotides outside the gene matches: 6. Germline V gives CDR1 MNHNY, CDR2 SVGAGI (reference sequence). The CDR3 DNA sequence: TGTGCCACTAAGGGGGCTGGGAACACTGAAGCTTTCTTT. Protein product: CATKGAGNTEAFF.

This clone was picked up a small number of times. The chain combines TRBV6-5 with TRBJ2-7; D may be TRBD1 (5 bases). The CDR3 is 13 residues long. V was cut by 4 bases and J by 4 bases, with 11 bases left in between. Germline CDR1 MNHEY, CDR2 SVGAGI. This chain's CDR3 is CASSFFQGYEQYF. CDR3 DNA: TGTGCCAGCAGTTTCTTCCAGGGTTACGAGCAGTACTTC.

This sequence joins TRBV11-2 and TRBJ2-3; D uncertain. Deletions cut 5 bases from V and 0 bases from J, with 12 bases between. Germline V gene data show CDR1 as SGHAT and CDR2 as FQNNGV. There are 15 residues in the CDR3. The CDR3 region is CASSGVSLSTDTQYF. In DNA form, the CDR3 reads TGTGCCAGCAGCGGAGTGAGCTTGAGCACAGATACGCAGTATTTT.

In its sample, this clone was seen a few times. Being one base from a much bigger clone, this may be a read error. CDR3 DNA: TGTGCCAGCAGCCCGACAGGGGCTGGAAACACCATATATTTT. The encoded protein is CASSPTGAGNTIYF. This chain joins TRBV7-9 and TRBJ1-3, with 8 nucleotides matching TRBD1. This CDR3 is 14 amino acids long. V trimming: 5 bases; J trimming: 2 bases; junction bases outside the gene matches: 2. Germline lookup yields CDR1 SEHNR and CDR2 FQNEAQ (reference sequence). Together with reference TRBV7-9 and TRBJ1-3, the CDR3 gives the full variable domain: DTGVSQNPRHKITKRGQNVTFRCDPISEHNRLYWYRQTLGQGPEFLTYFQNEAQLEKSRLLSDRFSAERPKGSFSTLEIQRTEQGDSAMYLCASSPTGAGNTIYFGEGSWLTVV.

The rearrangement joins TRBV6-5 to TRBJ1-1, with D possibly matching TRBD1 (6 bases). The CDR3 covers 13 residues. The V end lost 7 bases, the J end lost 11 bases, and 20 bases lay between the germline ends. Germline-derived CDR1 and CDR2 are MNHEY and SVGAGI. The CDR3 here is CASTQGGGAGAFF. CDR3 nucleotides: TGTGCCAGCACCCAAGGGGGAGGGGCGGGGGCTTTCTTT.

This clone was found a few times. The genes are TRBV28 and TRBJ1-5, with 9 bases lining up with TRBD1. In germline, CDR1 is MDHEN, CDR2 SYDVKM. V trimming: 7 bases; J trimming: 2 bases; junction bases outside the gene matches: 12. The CDR3 is 17 residues long. The CDR3 here is CASIDRGWDRGNQPQHF. The CDR3 DNA reads as TGTGCCAGCATAGACAGGGGGTGGGATCGGGGCAATCAGCCCCAGCATTTT.

V and J are TRBV14 and TRBJ1-6; unclear D gene. This CDR3 contains 15 residues. V lost 4 bases and J lost 11, with 18 bases in between. Germline values: CDR1 SGHDN, CDR2 FVKESK. The CDR3 sequence: CASSPSGWLGPPLHF. The CDR3 bases are TGTGCCAGCAGCCCTAGCGGTTGGCTTGGGCCACCCCTCCACTTT.

The chain carries TRBV5-5 and TRBJ2-1; tentatively, D is TRBD2 (6 bases). The V gene's germline CDR1 is SGHKS and CDR2 YYEKEE (reference sequence). The CDR3 loop spans 15 amino acids. The V end was cut by 4 bases, the J end by 2 bases, with 13 bases between. The CDR3 sequence: CASSRYGGTYNEQFF. As DNA, the CDR3 is TGTGCCAGCAGCCGATATGGAGGGACCTACAATGAGCAGTTCTTC.

The chain combines TRBV28 with TRBJ2-5; 7 bases map to TRBD1. The J segment lost 3 bases and the V segment lost 7 bases, leaving 8 bases of the junction unmatched. The CDR3 is 14 residues long. CDR1 is MDHEN, CDR2 SYDVKM, per germline. CDR3 DNA sequence: TGTGCCAGCAACTCTCGACAGGGAAAAGAGACCCAGTACTTC. It yields the protein CASNSRQGKETQYF.